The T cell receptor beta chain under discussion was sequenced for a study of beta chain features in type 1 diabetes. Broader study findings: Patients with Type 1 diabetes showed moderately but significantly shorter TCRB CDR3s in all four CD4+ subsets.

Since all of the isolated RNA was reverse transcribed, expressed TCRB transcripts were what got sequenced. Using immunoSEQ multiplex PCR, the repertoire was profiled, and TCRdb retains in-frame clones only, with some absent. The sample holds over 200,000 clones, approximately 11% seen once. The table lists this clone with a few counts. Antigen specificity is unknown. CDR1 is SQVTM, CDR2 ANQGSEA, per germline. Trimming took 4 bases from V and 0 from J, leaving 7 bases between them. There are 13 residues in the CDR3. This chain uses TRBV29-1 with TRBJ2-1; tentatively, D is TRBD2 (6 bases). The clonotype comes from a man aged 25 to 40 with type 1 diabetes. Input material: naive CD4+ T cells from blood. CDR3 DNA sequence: TGCAGCGTTGCGCGGGGCTCCTACAATGAGCAGTTCTTC. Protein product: CSVARGSYNEQFF.